One sample yielded the 28 T cell receptor beta chains listed below, sequenced in a study of T cell repertoires in cytomegalovirus infection. TCRdb fed the reads into MiXCR, producing one record per CDR3 protein. The table includes around 740,000 distinct CDR3 sequences, 35% detected once. Sequencing input: PBMCs. The receptors originated from a human donor in good health (CMV status not recorded). Some clones in this sample may be carry-over from other donors' samples.

The chain is built from TRBV12-5 and TRBJ2-1; 10 bases fit TRBD2. Germline V CDR1 and CDR2: LGHNT, FRNRAP. J gave up 7 bases and V 1 base, and 4 bases lay outside the gene matches. The length of the CDR3 is 15 residues. As DNA, the CDR3 is TGTGCTAGTGGTTTGGCTCTAGCGGGAGTGAATGAGCAGTTCTTC. It encodes CASGLALAGVNEQFF.

V usage is TRBV7-8 and J usage is TRBJ2-6, with TRBD1 matching over 7 bases. The V gene's germline CDR1 is SGHVS and CDR2 FQNEAQ. The V and J ends lost 5 bases and 0 bases, in that order; junction bases with no gene match: 13. The CDR3 covers 19 residues. The CDR3: CASSVSDRALISGANVLTF. CDR3 nucleotides: TGTGCCAGCAGCGTCTCCGACAGGGCGCTCATCTCTGGGGCCAACGTCCTGACTTTC. Supplemented by reference TRBV7-8 and TRBJ2-6, the full variable domain reads GAGVSQSPRYKVAKRGQDVALRCDPISGHVSLFWYQQALGQGPEFLTYFQNEAQLDKSGLPSDRFFAERPEGSVSTLKIQRTQQEDSAVYLCASSVSDRALISGANVLTFGAGSRLTVL.

The V call is TRBV6-2 or TRBV6-3, the J call TRBJ1-2; D is unclear. V lost 5 bases to trimming and J lost 3 bases, with 10 bases between them. CDR1 is MNHEY and CDR2 is SVGEGT in the germline V gene. CDR3 size: 13 residues. In DNA form, the CDR3 reads TGTGCCAGCAGTGAAGGGAGCCACTATGGCTACACCTTC. Encoded protein: CASSEGSHYGYTF.

This clonotype has just a few counts. The chain employs TRBV12-3 or TRBV12-4 and TRBJ2-1; D might be TRBD1 or TRBD2, each matching 5 bases. Between the trimmed V and J ends, which lost 8 bases and 4 bases, there was a span of 18 bases. The CDR3 length is 15 residues. The CDR3 region is CASPTPGTEYNEQFF. CDR3 in DNA: TGTGCCAGCCCCACCCCCGGGACCGAATACAATGAGCAGTTCTTC.

The J gene is TRBJ2-1, the V gene TRBV19, with 7 bases matching TRBD1. CDR1 and CDR2 from the germline V gene are LNHDA and SQIVND (reference sequence). J gave up 2 bases and V 0 bases, and 4 bases lay outside the gene matches. This CDR3 comprises 16 residues. The CDR3 DNA reads TGTGCCAGTAGTATAGACGGGACAGTTGCCTACAATGAGCAGTTCTTC. This encodes CASSIDGTVAYNEQFF.

This clonotype qualifies as medium-sized. J is TRBJ1-1 and V is TRBV7-6; D not resolved. In germline, CDR1 is SGHVS, CDR2 FNYEAQ. CDR3 size: 18 residues. Trimming cost V 0 bases and J 3 bases, with 20 bases left between them. CDR3 amino acids: CASSLASGRLGADTEAFF. CDR3 DNA sequence: TGTGCCAGCAGCTTAGCGTCTGGCCGTTTGGGCGCAGACACTGAAGCTTTCTTT.

The rearrangement uses TRBV18 and TRBJ1-1; no firm D call. Germline V lookup: CDR1 KGHSH, CDR2 LQKENI. The CDR3 loop spans 18 amino acids. V gave up 4 bases and J gave up 4 bases, with 25 bases separating them. The CDR3 here is CASSQKAKLGRGGTEAFF. The CDR3 DNA reads as TGTGCCAGCTCACAAAAGGCAAAGCTTGGACGGGGAGGCACTGAAGCTTTCTTT.

The sample holds a few counts of this clonotype. V and J are TRBV12-3 or TRBV12-4 and TRBJ2-3, with TRBD2 as a possible D gene (5 bases). V lost 3 bases and J lost 3, with 13 bases in between. CDR3 length: 15 amino acids. The CDR3 DNA follows: TGTGCCAGCAGTTTCTCTAGCACGGTAACAGATACGCAGTATTTT. Translated, it gives CASSFSSTVTDTQYF.

J is TRBJ2-3 and V is TRBV12-3 or TRBV12-4; D might be TRBD1 (5 bases). The CDR3 has 13 amino acids. V shed 6 bases and J shed 2 bases, with 9 bases lying between them. The CDR3 nucleotides read TGTGCCAGCAGCAGGGCCAACACAGATACGCAGTATTTT. Translation gives CASSRANTDTQYF.

This clonotype was seen a handful of times. This chain uses TRBV7-9 with TRBJ1-1, with D tentatively TRBD1 (6 bases). V lost 10 bases and J 5 bases, leaving 17 bases between the germline ends. Germline CDR1 is SEHNR and CDR2 is FQNEAQ (reference sequence). This CDR3 has 13 amino acids. This chain's CDR3 is CATMGGSRTEAFF. The CDR3 DNA reads as TGTGCCACCATGGGGGGCTCGCGGACTGAAGCTTTCTTT.

This clonotype was picked up a small number of times. The chain couples TRBV12-3 or TRBV12-4 to TRBJ1-3, with unresolved D. Trimming removed 0 bases at V and 0 bases at J, with 6 bases between. CDR3 length: 15 residues. The CDR3 bases are TGTGCCAGCAGTTTAGCGCAGGTCTCTGGAAACACCATATATTTT. Encoded protein: CASSLAQVSGNTIYF.

Only a few counts were recorded for this clonotype. The V gene is TRBV27, the J gene TRBJ2-2, with 7 bases that match TRBD1. The V segment lost 6 bases and the J segment 2 bases; nucleotides outside the gene matches: 12. CDR3 length: 17 residues. Germline V gene lookup returns CDR1 MNHEY and CDR2 SMNVEV (reference sequence). CDR3 DNA: TGTGCCAGCAGAACATACCGGGACAGACTAAACACCGGGGAGCTGTTTTTT. Protein sequence: CASRTYRDRLNTGELFF.

The chain links TRBV10-3 to TRBJ1-1; 9 positions match TRBD1. V was pared by 9 bases and J by 5 bases, with 16 bases of the junction left unmatched. The germline CDR1 and CDR2 sequences are ENHRY and SYGVKD. The CDR3 consists of 16 residues. The CDR3 loop reads CAIFPGQGSVVTEAFF. DNA of the CDR3: TGTGCCATATTCCCGGGACAGGGTTCAGTAGTGACTGAAGCTTTCTTT.

This clonotype was counted many times. The chain uses TRBV14 and TRBJ2-7, with TRBD1 matching 9 bases. The CDR3 is 14 amino acids. Germline V gene lookup returns CDR1 SGHDN and CDR2 FVKESK. V dropped 3 bases and J dropped 0; count of bases not matched to a gene: 0. The CDR3 is CASSQGQGSYEQYF. Here the CDR3 DNA reads TGTGCCAGCAGCCAGGGACAGGGCTCCTACGAGCAGTACTTC.

The V and J genes are TRBV20-1 and TRBJ2-3, with 14 bases that match TRBD2. Germline CDR1 is DFQATT and CDR2 is SNEGSKA (reference sequence). This CDR3 has 15 amino acids. Trimming at V came to 5 bases and at J to 6 bases, leaving 7 bases not matched to a gene. CDR3 sequence: CSAHKGLAGEDTQYF. As DNA, the CDR3 is TGCAGTGCTCATAAGGGACTAGCGGGAGAGGATACGCAGTATTTT.

V usage is TRBV27 and J usage is TRBJ1-6; no firm D call. This CDR3 comprises 13 residues. V was pared by 8 bases and J by 3 bases, with 8 bases between. CDR1 and CDR2 from the germline V gene are MNHEY and SMNVEV (reference sequence). CDR3 nucleotides: TGTGCCAGCCGGACGGGCTATAATTCACCCCTCCACTTT. This sequence encodes CASRTGYNSPLHF.

A word on this clonotype: A read error is possible here, since a much larger clone lies one base away. Because the CDR3 is missing its conserved closing phenylalanine or tryptophan, this is likely a read error. The chain has TRBV7-9 and TRBJ2-1; D is possibly TRBD1 (6 bases). This CDR3 contains 15 residues. The ends were cut back, 3 bases at V and 6 bases at J, with 15 bases in the middle. Germline V gene lookup returns CDR1 SEHNR and CDR2 FQNEAQ (reference sequence). The CDR3 spells CASSFRDIGTNEQFL. The CDR3 coding sequence is TGTGCCAGCAGCTTTCGGGACATAGGTACCAATGAGCAGTTCTTA.

V gene TRBV19 combines with J gene TRBJ2-2, with D perhaps TRBD2 (5 bases). Germline V CDR1 and CDR2: LNHDA, SQIVND (reference sequence). There are 15 residues in the CDR3. V lost 5 bases and J lost 0, with 10 bases in between. CDR3 sequence (DNA): TGTGCCAGTAGTTCTTCCGGGACGAACACCGGGGAGCTGTTTTTT. Protein: CASSSSGTNTGELFF.

The genes are TRBV28 and TRBJ2-7; TRBD1 matches at 7 bases. The CDR3 runs 16 residues. Germline trimming cut 5 bases from V and 0 bases from J; bases unmatched to any gene: 10. Germline V gives CDR1 MDHEN, CDR2 SYDVKM. CDR3 loop: CASSPPNRGSSYEQYF. For the CDR3, the DNA is TGTGCCAGCAGTCCCCCTAACAGGGGCAGCTCCTACGAGCAGTACTTC.

The chain recombines TRBV4-1 with TRBJ2-6; unclear D gene. This CDR3 contains 17 residues. Trimming took 4 bases from V and 0 from J, leaving 13 bases between them. Germline V gene lookup returns CDR1 MGHRA and CDR2 YSYEKL. Written as DNA, the CDR3 is TGCGCCAGCAGCCCCACTTCACGCGTCTCTGGGGCCAACGTCCTGACTTTC. Translating it yields CASSPTSRVSGANVLTF.

Notes on this clonotype: This is likely a read error, given that the CDR3 carries no conserved phenylalanine or tryptophan at its end. The V and J genes are TRBV28 and TRBJ1-2; D is possibly TRBD1 (5 bases). The CDR3 has 13 amino acids. V shed 4 bases and J shed 7 bases, with 13 bases lying between them. The germline V gene encodes CDR1 MDHEN and CDR2 SYDVKM. The CDR3 DNA reads as TGTGCCAGCAGTTCCCGTCCTGGGGCTGGCTACACCTGC. Amino acids: CASSSRPGAGYTC.

The chain carries TRBV19 and TRBJ1-1; the D is unclear. The V end lost 7 bases, the J end lost 2 bases, and 11 bases lay between the germline ends. CDR1 is LNHDA, CDR2 SQIVND, per germline (reference sequence). This CDR3 spans 13 amino acids. CDR3 sequence reads: CASKLGVNTEAFF. The DNA of the CDR3 is TGTGCCAGTAAGCTGGGAGTAAACACTGAAGCTTTCTTT.

The CDR3 spells CASSPQGARGTIYF. In nucleotides, the CDR3 is TGTGCCAGCAGCCCACAGGGGGCTCGAGGCACAATATATTTT. The rearrangement uses TRBV27 and TRBJ1-3; 9 nucleotides match TRBD1. The V gene's germline CDR1 is MNHEY and CDR2 SMNVEV (reference sequence). The CDR3 totals 14 residues. Unmatched junction bases numbered 13, after V lost 6 bases and J lost 13 bases.

V and J are TRBV28 and TRBJ2-6; D possibly corresponds to TRBD1 (6 bases). V was pared by 5 bases and J by 0 bases, with 14 bases between. This CDR3 region has 17 residues. Germline V gives CDR1 MDHEN, CDR2 SYDVKM. The CDR3 DNA follows: TGTGCCAGCAGTCGTCTGGGGGCCGACTCTGGGGCCAACGTCCTGACTTTC. Translated, it gives CASSRLGADSGANVLTF.

This chain joins TRBV11-2 and TRBJ2-3; weak D call: TRBD1 (6 bases). Looked up from germline, CDR1 is SGHAT and CDR2 is FQNNGV. Between the trimmed V and J ends, which lost 4 bases and 2 bases, there was a span of 10 bases. This CDR3 contains 14 residues. CDR3: CASSYRVNTDTQYF. The CDR3 DNA is TGTGCCAGCAGCTACAGGGTTAACACAGATACGCAGTATTTT.

This clonotype was counted between two and nine times. The V gene is TRBV6-1, the J gene TRBJ1-1; D is uncertain. CDR3 length: 16 residues. Trimming removed 0 bases at V and 3 bases at J, with 14 bases between. Germline V gene data show CDR1 as MNHNS and CDR2 as SASEGT. The CDR3 here is CASSEALNSRYTEAFF. The CDR3 nucleotides are TGTGCCAGCAGTGAAGCGCTGAACAGTCGTTACACTGAAGCTTTCTTT.

This clonotype was seen more than once but under ten times. The CDR3 loop is CASSLFRGDGGEAFF. For the CDR3, the DNA is TGTGCCAGCAGCTTGTTTCGCGGGGACGGGGGTGAAGCTTTCTTT. V and J are TRBV7-9 and TRBJ1-1; possibly TRBD1 for D (5 bases). The V end lost 3 bases, the J end lost 7 bases, and 18 bases lay between the germline ends. The CDR3 is made up of 15 amino acids. Germline loops: CDR1 SEHNR, CDR2 FQNEAQ (reference sequence).

The chain links TRBV7-9 to TRBJ2-2, with unresolved D. Germline CDR1 SEHNR, CDR2 FQNEAQ (reference sequence). Trimming left V 4 bases short and J 1 base short, with 16 bases between. The CDR3 has 17 amino acids. CDR3 in amino acids: CASSSRPVRLNTGELFF. CDR3 DNA sequence: TGTGCCAGCAGCTCCCGCCCGGTGCGGCTGAACACCGGGGAGCTGTTTTTT.